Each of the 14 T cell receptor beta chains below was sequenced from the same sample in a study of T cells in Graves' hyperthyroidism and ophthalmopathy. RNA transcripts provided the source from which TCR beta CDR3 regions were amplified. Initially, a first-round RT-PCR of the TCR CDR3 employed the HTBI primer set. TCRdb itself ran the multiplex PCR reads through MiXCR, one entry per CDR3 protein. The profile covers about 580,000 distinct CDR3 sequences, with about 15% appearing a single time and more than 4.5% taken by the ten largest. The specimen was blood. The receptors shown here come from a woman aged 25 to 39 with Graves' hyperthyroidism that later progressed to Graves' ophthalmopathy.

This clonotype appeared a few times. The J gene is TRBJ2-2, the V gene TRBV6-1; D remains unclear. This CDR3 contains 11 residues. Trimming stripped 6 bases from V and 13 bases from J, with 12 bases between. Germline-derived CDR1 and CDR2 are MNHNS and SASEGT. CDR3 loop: CASSPRVGLFF. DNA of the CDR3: TGTGCCAGCAGCCCTAGGGTAGGGCTGTTTTTT.

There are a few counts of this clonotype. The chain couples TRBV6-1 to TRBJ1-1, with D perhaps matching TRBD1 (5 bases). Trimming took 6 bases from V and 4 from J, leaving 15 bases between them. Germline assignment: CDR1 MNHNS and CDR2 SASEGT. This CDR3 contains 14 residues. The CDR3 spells CASSMGRFGTEAFF. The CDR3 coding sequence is TGTGCCAGCAGCATGGGGCGTTTTGGCACTGAAGCTTTCTTT.

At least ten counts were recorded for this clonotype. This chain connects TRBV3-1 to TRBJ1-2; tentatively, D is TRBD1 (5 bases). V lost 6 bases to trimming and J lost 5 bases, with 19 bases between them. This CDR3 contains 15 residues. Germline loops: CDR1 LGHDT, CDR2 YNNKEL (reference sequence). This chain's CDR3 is CASSSDSGGRYGYTF. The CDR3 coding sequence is TGTGCCAGCAGTTCCGACAGTGGGGGTAGATATGGCTACACCTTC.

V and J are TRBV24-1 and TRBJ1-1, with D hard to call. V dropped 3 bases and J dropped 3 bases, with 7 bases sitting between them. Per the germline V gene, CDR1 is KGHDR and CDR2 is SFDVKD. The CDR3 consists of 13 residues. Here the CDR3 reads CATSDGRHTEAFF. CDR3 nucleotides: TGTGCCACCAGTGATGGCCGGCACACTGAAGCTTTCTTT.

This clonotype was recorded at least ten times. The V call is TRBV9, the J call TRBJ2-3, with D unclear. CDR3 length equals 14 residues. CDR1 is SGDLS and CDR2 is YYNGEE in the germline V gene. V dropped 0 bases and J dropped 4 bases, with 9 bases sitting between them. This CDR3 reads CASSVDPVSDTQYF. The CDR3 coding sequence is TGTGCCAGCAGCGTAGATCCAGTCTCAGATACGCAGTATTTT.

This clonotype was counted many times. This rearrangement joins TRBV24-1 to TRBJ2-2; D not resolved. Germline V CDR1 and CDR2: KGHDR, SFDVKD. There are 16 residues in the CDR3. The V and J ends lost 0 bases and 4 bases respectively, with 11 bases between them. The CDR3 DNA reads TGTGCCACCAGTGATTTGCGTGGAGAAAGCACCGGGGAGCTGTTTTTT. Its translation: CATSDLRGESTGELFF.

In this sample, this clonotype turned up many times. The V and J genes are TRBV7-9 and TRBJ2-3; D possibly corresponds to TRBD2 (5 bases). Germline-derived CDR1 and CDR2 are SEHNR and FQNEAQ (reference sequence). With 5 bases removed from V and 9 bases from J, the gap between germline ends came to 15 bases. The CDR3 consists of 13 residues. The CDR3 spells CASSPVGGQTQYF. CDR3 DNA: TGTGCCAGCAGCCCTGTGGGCGGGCAGACGCAGTATTTT.

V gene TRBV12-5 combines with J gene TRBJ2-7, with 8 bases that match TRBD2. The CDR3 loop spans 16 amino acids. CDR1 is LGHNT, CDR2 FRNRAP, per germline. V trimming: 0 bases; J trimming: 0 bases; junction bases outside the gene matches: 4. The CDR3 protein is CASGLVLGTSSYEQYF. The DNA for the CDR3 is TGTGCTAGTGGTTTGGTACTAGGGACTAGCTCCTACGAGCAGTACTTC.

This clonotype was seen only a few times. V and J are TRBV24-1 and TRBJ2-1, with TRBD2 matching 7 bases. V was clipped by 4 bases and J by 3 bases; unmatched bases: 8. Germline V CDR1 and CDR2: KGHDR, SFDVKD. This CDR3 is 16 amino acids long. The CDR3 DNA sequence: TGTGCCACCAGTGAGACAACTAGCGACTTCTACAATGAGCAGTTCTTC. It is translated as CATSETTSDFYNEQFF.

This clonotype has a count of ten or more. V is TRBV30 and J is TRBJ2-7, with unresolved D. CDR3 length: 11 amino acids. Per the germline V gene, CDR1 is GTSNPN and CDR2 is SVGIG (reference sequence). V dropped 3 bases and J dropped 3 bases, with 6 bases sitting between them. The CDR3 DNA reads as TGTGCCTGGAGGGAGAACTACGAGCAGTACTTC. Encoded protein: CAWRENYEQYF. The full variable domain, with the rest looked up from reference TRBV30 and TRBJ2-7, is SQTIHQWPATLVQPVGSPLSLECTVEGTSNPNLYWYRQAAGRGLQLLFYSVGIGQISSEVPQNLSASRPQDRQFILSSKKLLLSDSGFYLCAWRENYEQYFGPGTRLTVT.

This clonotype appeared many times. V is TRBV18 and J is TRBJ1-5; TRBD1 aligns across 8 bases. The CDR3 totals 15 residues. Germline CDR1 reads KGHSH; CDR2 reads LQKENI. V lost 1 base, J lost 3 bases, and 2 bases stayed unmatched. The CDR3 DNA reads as TGTGCCAGCTCACCACAGACAGGGGACAATCAGCCCCAGCATTTT. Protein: CASSPQTGDNQPQHF.

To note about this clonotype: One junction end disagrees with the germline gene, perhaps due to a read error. In DNA form, the CDR3 reads TGTGCTAGCAGCCGCGGACTAGCGGGAGAAATCCCCTACAATGAGCAGTTCTTC. This codes for CASSRGLAGEIPYNEQFF. The V gene is TRBV7-7, the J gene TRBJ2-1; 13 bases align to TRBD2. The CDR3 has 18 residues. Germline V CDR1 and CDR2: SSHAT, FNYEAQ (reference sequence).

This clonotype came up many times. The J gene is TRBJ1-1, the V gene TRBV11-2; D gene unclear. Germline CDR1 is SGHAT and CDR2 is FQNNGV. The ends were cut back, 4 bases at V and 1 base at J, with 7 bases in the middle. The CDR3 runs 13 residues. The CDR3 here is CASSSEENTEAFF. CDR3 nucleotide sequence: TGTGCCAGCAGCTCCGAGGAGAACACTGAAGCTTTCTTT.

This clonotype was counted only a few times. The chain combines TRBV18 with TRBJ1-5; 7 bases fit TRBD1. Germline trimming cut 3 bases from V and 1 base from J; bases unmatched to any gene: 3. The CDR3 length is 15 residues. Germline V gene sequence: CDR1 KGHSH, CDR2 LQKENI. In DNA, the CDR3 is TGTGCCAGCTCACCGACAGGGTTGAGCAATCAGCCCCAGCATTTT. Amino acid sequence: CASSPTGLSNQPQHF.